These T cell receptor beta chains were read from a single sample in a study of CD4 T cells in relation to SARS-CoV-2 and coronaviruses. These TCRs' antigens remain unknown. Assay used: immunoSEQ multiplex PCR; TCRdb lists only in-frame clones, some missing. The sample shows some 27,000 clones, about 79% of them seen only once. Sequenced sample: CD4+ T cells from PBMCs, cultured in vitro. These receptors originate from a human donor in good health. Both conserved end residues are part of each CDR3. A D gene is named only where the DNA matches it firmly. Expanded clones are given a class, and other clones once, few, many or no size at all.

clone_size,j_call,v_call,d_call,cdr3_nt,cdr3_aa
.,TRBJ2-5,TRBV6-2/TRBV6-3,.,TGTGCCAGCAGTTACGGGGAGACCCAGTACTTC,CASSYGETQYF
.,TRBJ2-6,TRBV5-8,.,TGTGCCAGCAGCCCAATATGGGGTTCTGGGGCCAACGTCCTGACTTTC,CASSPIWGSGANVLTF
once,TRBJ2-3,TRBV28,.,TGTGCCAGCAGTTTGATGGGCGGGATGATCACAGATACGCAGTATTTT,CASSLMGGMITDTQYF
.,TRBJ1-2,TRBV6-5,.,TGTGCCAGCAGTATGGTAGCAAACTATGGCTACACCTTC,CASSMVANYGYTF
once,TRBJ2-6,TRBV11-2,.,TGTGCCAGCAGCTTCAACCCAGGGCCTGGGGCCAACGTCCTGACTTTC,CASSFNPGPGANVLTF
.,TRBJ1-2,TRBV5-4,TRBD1,TGTGCCAGCAGCTGGGACAGGGGTTTCAATGGCTACACCTTC,CASSWDRGFNGYTF
once,TRBJ2-7,TRBV7-8,TRBD1,TGTGCCAGCAGCTCCTTCTTCGGGACAGGGCGCCCGAGCTCCTACGAGCAGTACTTC,CASSSFFGTGRPSSYEQYF
.,TRBJ1-2,TRBV19,.,TGTGCCAGTAGTGCTGTTTCGAGGGGCGGTGGCTACACCTTC,CASSAVSRGGGYTF
.,TRBJ2-7,TRBV6-6,TRBD1,TGTGCCAGCAGTTACTCCAAGGACAGGGGGGACGAGCAGTACTTC,CASSYSKDRGDEQYF
.,TRBJ2-5,TRBV9,TRBD2,TGTGCCAGCGGTAGCGGGGGGGGTTCAGAGACCCAGTACTTC,CASGSGGGSETQYF
.,TRBJ1-3,TRBV19,TRBD1,TGTGCCACGTACCCAGGGGGCAAAAAGGGTAACACCATATATTTT,CATYPGGKKGNTIYF
.,TRBJ1-5,TRBV7-2,.,TGTGCCAGCAGCTTATACACACGGGGTCAGCCCCAGCATTTT,CASSLYTRGQPQHF
.,TRBJ2-1,TRBV5-1,.,TGCGCCAGCAGCCCTCTAGGGAACCAGCCTGAGCAGTTCTTC,CASSPLGNQPEQFF
.,TRBJ2-2,TRBV7-5,.,TGTGCCAGAAGCCCCGGTCTGAACACCGGGGAGCTGTTTTTT,CARSPGLNTGELFF
.,TRBJ2-5,TRBV12-3/TRBV12-4,TRBD2,TGTGCCAGCGGGGGGGTCCAAGAGACCCAGTACTTC,CASGGVQETQYF
.,TRBJ1-5,TRBV4-1,TRBD1,TGCGCCAGCAGCCAAGACCGGACAGGAAGAAGCAATCAGCCCCAGCATTTT,CASSQDRTGRSNQPQHF
.,TRBJ2-5,TRBV18,.,TGTGCCAGCTCACCCAGGGAAAGGGATGGGACCCAGTACTTC,CASSPRERDGTQYF
.,TRBJ2-5,TRBV5-4,TRBD2,TGTGCCAGCGGGGTGGGGGGGGAGACCCAGTACTTC,CASGVGGETQYF
.,TRBJ2-7,TRBV18,.,TGTGCCAGCTCACCGATGGACTTTCCCAGCTCCTACGAGCAGTACTTC,CASSPMDFPSSYEQYF
few,TRBJ2-7,TRBV4-1,TRBD2,TGCGCCAGCAGCCAAGAAGTCCCCGTCGGGGGGGTGGGTGAGCAGTACTTC,CASSQEVPVGGVGEQYF
.,TRBJ1-1,TRBV2,.,TGTGCCAGCAGTGAAGCGGGGACTTTGGGGGCCGGGATCGCTGAAGCTTTCTTT,CASSEAGTLGAGIAEAFF
once,TRBJ2-7,TRBV2,.,TGTGCCAGCAGTGGGGGGGACTCCCCCTCCTACGAGCAGTACTTC,CASSGGDSPSYEQYF
.,TRBJ1-2,TRBV9,.,TGTGCCAGCAGCAGAATTAACTATGGCTACACCTTC,CASSRINYGYTF
.,TRBJ2-1,TRBV6-5,TRBD2,TGTGCCAGCGGACTAGCCTACAATGAGCAGTTCTTC,CASGLAYNEQFF
.,TRBJ2-5,TRBV5-4,.,TGTGCCAGCAGCCCGAATATGGAAGAGACCCAGTACTTC,CASSPNMEETQYF
.,TRBJ2-5,TRBV5-4,.,TGTGCCAGCAGCCTCGATCCGGGACCCCAAGAGACCCAGTACTTC,CASSLDPGPQETQYF
.,TRBJ2-2,TRBV6-1,.,TGTGCCAGCAGTTCCTGGGAGCTGTTTTTT,CASSSWELFF
.,TRBJ1-4,TRBV12-3/TRBV12-4,.,TGTGCCAGCAGGAGGACGGAAAATGAAAAACTGTTTTTT,CASRRTENEKLFF
once,TRBJ2-5,TRBV7-2,.,TGTGCCAGCAGCCTTCCCCCCAGACAAGAGACCCAGTACTTC,CASSLPPRQETQYF
.,TRBJ2-7,TRBV6-5,TRBD1,TGTGCCAGCAGGCCCACCCCACAGGGGGCGTACGAGCAGTACTTC,CASRPTPQGAYEQYF
.,TRBJ1-1,TRBV13,.,TGTGCCAGCAGCTTAGGCCGAGAGGATGAAGCTTTCTTT,CASSLGREDEAFF
.,TRBJ2-3,TRBV4-1,TRBD2,TGCGCCAGCAGCCCGTCGACTAGCGGCCCCACAGATACGCAGTATTTT,CASSPSTSGPTDTQYF
few,TRBJ2-7,TRBV6-2/TRBV6-3,TRBD2,TGTGCCAGCAGTCGGAGCGGGGGGGCCTACGAGCAGTACTTC,CASSRSGGAYEQYF
.,TRBJ2-3,TRBV6-5,TRBD2,TGTGCCAGCAGCCTAAGTAGCGGGACCACAGATACGCAGTATTTT,CASSLSSGTTDTQYF
.,TRBJ2-1,TRBV5-6,TRBD1,TGTGCCAGCAGCTTGGGCTACAGGGGAGACTACAATGAGCAGTTCTTC,CASSLGYRGDYNEQFF
once,TRBJ2-1,TRBV7-8,TRBD2,TGTGCCAGCAGCCCACAACTAGCGGGAGACAATGAGCAGTTCTTC,CASSPQLAGDNEQFF
.,TRBJ2-1,TRBV28,TRBD1,TGTGCCAGCAGTTTATTCTCCGGGACAGGGCATGAGCAGTTCTTC,CASSLFSGTGHEQFF
.,TRBJ2-7,TRBV10-2,TRBD2,TGCGCCAGTCAAGCGGGGGGTAGCTCCTACGAGCAGTACTTC,CASQAGGSSYEQYF
.,TRBJ1-2,TRBV6-1,TRBD1,TGTGCCAGCAGGATTCAGGGGGCGAACTATGGCTACACCTTC,CASRIQGANYGYTF
.,TRBJ2-7,TRBV19,TRBD2,TGTGCCAGTAGTATACGGGGGGGTTACGAGCAGTACTTC,CASSIRGGYEQYF
once,TRBJ1-4,TRBV6-5,.,TGTGCCACCTGGAGGGGAAGGAATGAAAAACTGTTTTTT,CATWRGRNEKLFF
.,TRBJ1-1,TRBV21-1,.,TGTGCCAGCAGCAACTCCGGGACAGGGGGGGGCACTGAAGCTTTCTTT,CASSNSGTGGGTEAFF
once,TRBJ2-3,TRBV19,.,TGTGCCAGTAGTGTATCCCCGGGACAAGGCACAGATACGCAGTATTTT,CASSVSPGQGTDTQYF
.,TRBJ1-2,TRBV18,TRBD1,TGTGCCAGCTCACCAACTTCGGGACAGGGAGCATATGGCTACACCTTC,CASSPTSGQGAYGYTF
.,TRBJ2-5,TRBV25-1,.,TGTGCCAGCAGCGGTCGGGTCCAAGAGACCCAGTACTTC,CASSGRVQETQYF
few,TRBJ2-3,TRBV11-2,.,TGTGCCAGCAGCTGGGGTGGGTCGAATACGCAGTATTTT,CASSWGGSNTQYF
.,TRBJ2-1,TRBV12-5,.,TGTGCTAGTGCCCAGACCCGACAAGAGCAGTTCTTC,CASAQTRQEQFF
.,TRBJ1-1,TRBV7-3,.,TGTGCCAGCAGCTTGGTACCGGGGGAAAGCACTGAAGCTTTCTTT,CASSLVPGESTEAFF
.,TRBJ2-2,TRBV9,TRBD1,TGTGCCAGCAGCGAGGGGGCGTCAAACACCGGGGAGCTGTTTTTT,CASSEGASNTGELFF
.,TRBJ1-3,TRBV9,.,TGTGCCAGCAGCGTAGTCGATTCTGGAAACACCATATATTTT,CASSVVDSGNTIYF
once,TRBJ2-1,TRBV19,TRBD2,TGTGCCAGCCGAATAGCGGGAGACTACAATGAGCAGTTCTTC,CASRIAGDYNEQFF
once,TRBJ2-3,TRBV4-3,TRBD2,TGCGCCAGCAGCCAAGCCCCGGGGGGGCACACAGATACGCAGTATTTT,CASSQAPGGHTDTQYF
.,TRBJ1-1,TRBV5-1,.,TGCGCCAGCAGCTCCTTCGGACCGCAGAACACTGAAGCTTTCTTT,CASSSFGPQNTEAFF
.,TRBJ2-7,TRBV27,TRBD1,TGTGCCAGCAGTTTAACAGGGGAAGGCGAGCAGTACTTC,CASSLTGEGEQYF
.,TRBJ2-7,TRBV19,.,TGTGCCAGTAGTGCCGACACCCGGAGCTCCTACGAGCAGTACTTC,CASSADTRSSYEQYF
.,TRBJ2-1,TRBV4-2,.,TGTGCCAGCAGCCAAGTGTCTCGGGCGGGGAGCCCGTACAATGAGCAGTTCTTC,CASSQVSRAGSPYNEQFF
.,TRBJ2-7,TRBV10-1,TRBD2,TGCGCCAGCAGCGCTAGCGGGAACTCCTACGAGCAGTACTTC,CASSASGNSYEQYF
.,TRBJ1-3,TRBV18,.,TGTGCCAGCTCAGACGGCCCGTACGGCTCCTCTGGAAACACCATATATTTT,CASSDGPYGSSGNTIYF
.,TRBJ2-7,TRBV12-3/TRBV12-4,.,TGTGCCAGCAGGTCGGGTCCCATCTACGAGCAGTACTTC,CASRSGPIYEQYF
.,TRBJ1-1,TRBV10-2,TRBD1,TGCGCCAGCAGCAGTTACAGGGGGCGCGGAGCTTTCTTT,CASSSYRGRGAFF